This T cell receptor (beta chain) was recovered during a study of spatial heterogeneity in lung cancer. Study-level information: Raw sequencing reads included, on average, more than ten appearances of each unique TCR and UMI combination.

Time point here: sample taken at primary tumor resection. No cell sorting; template was whole RNA from tumor, lung tissue or PBMC. The cohort: over 70 early-stage, untreated non-small cell lung cancer patients. Every individual TCR cDNA molecule carried its own unique molecular identifier, which allowed correction of PCR and sequencing errors. TCRdb processed the 5' RACE reads anew with MiXCR; each CDR3 protein has one entry. Of some 45,000 distinct CDR3 sequences listed, 10% to 15% are singletons. J lost 9 bases, V lost 4 bases, and 9 bases had no gene match. Germline CDR1 and CDR2: SGHRS and YFSETQ. The CDR3 length is 15 residues.

The chain uses TRBV5-1 and TRBJ2-5; 13 nucleotides match TRBD2. The sequencing used PBMCs, collected at surgery. The clonotype comes from a female donor with early-stage non-small cell lung cancer. CDR3 sequence: CASSVTSGGPKAQYF. The CDR3 nucleotides are TGCGCCAGCAGCGTGACTAGCGGGGGGCCAAAGGCCCAGTACTTC.